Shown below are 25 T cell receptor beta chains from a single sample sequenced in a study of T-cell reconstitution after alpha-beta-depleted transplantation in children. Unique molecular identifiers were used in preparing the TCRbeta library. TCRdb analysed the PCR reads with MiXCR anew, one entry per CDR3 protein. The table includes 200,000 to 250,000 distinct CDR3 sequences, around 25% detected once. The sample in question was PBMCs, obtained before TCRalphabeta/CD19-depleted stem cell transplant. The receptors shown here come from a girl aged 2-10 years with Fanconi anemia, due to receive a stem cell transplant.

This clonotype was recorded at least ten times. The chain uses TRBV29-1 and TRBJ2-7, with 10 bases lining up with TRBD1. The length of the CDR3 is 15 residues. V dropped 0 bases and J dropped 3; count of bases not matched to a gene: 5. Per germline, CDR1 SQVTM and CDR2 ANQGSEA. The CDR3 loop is CSVEDGRDRGYEQYF. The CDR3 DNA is TGCAGCGTTGAAGATGGTCGGGACAGGGGCTACGAGCAGTACTTC.

The CDR3 region is CATSPLPLAGAQNEQFF. The CDR3 DNA sequence: TGTGCCACCAGCCCACTGCCCTTAGCGGGAGCCCAAAATGAGCAGTTCTTC. The J gene is TRBJ2-1, the V gene TRBV15, with 9 bases matching TRBD2. Germline assignment: CDR1 LNHNV and CDR2 YYDKDF (reference sequence). Trimming removed 5 bases from V and 7 bases from J; junction bases left unmatched: 15. This CDR3 has 17 amino acids.

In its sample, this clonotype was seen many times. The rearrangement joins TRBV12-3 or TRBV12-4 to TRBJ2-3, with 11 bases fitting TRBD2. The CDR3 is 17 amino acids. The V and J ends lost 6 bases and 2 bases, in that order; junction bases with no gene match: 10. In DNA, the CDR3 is TGTGCCAGCAGCGGGGTAGCGGGGGGGCACTACACAGATACGCAGTATTTT. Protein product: CASSGVAGGHYTDTQYF.

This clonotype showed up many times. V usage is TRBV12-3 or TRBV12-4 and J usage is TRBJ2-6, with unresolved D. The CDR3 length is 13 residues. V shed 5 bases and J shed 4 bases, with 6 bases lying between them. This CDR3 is CASSEPGANVLTF. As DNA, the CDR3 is TGTGCCAGCAGTGAGCCCGGGGCCAACGTCCTGACTTTC.

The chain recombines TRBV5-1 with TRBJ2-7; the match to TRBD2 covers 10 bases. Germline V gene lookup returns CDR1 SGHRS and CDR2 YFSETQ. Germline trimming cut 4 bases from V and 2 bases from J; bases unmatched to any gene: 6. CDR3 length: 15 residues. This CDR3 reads CASSPTSGIAYEQYF. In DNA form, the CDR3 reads TGCGCCAGCAGCCCTACTAGCGGGATAGCCTACGAGCAGTACTTC.

The CDR3 DNA is TGCGCCAGCAGCTATGACCAGGGAAAAGAGACCCAGTACTTC. This codes for CASSYDQGKETQYF. The rearrangement uses TRBV5-1 and TRBJ2-5, with a weak D call TRBD1 (5 bases). Germline V gene lookup returns CDR1 SGHRS and CDR2 YFSETQ. This CDR3 has 14 amino acids. V was pared by 3 bases and J by 3 bases, with 12 bases between.

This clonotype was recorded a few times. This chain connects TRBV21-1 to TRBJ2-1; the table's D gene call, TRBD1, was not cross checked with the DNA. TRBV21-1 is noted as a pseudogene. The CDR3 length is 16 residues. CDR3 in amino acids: CASSSKKGGKGDEQFF. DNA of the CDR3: TGTGCCAGCAGCAGTAAAAAAGGGGGTAAAGGGGATGAGCAGTTCTTC.

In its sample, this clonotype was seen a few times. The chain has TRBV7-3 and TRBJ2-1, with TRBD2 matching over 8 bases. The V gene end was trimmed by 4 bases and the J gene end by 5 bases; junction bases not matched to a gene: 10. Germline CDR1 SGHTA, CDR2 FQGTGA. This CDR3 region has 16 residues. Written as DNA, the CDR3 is TGTGCCAGCAGCTCCGTGACTAGCGCCCTTGACAATGAGCAGTTCTTC. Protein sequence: CASSSVTSALDNEQFF.

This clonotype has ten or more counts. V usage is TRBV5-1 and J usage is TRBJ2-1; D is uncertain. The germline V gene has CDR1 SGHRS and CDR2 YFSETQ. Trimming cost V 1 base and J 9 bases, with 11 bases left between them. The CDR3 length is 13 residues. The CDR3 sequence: CASSLRSFREQFF. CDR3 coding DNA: TGCGCCAGCAGCTTGCGGTCCTTTCGTGAGCAGTTCTTC.

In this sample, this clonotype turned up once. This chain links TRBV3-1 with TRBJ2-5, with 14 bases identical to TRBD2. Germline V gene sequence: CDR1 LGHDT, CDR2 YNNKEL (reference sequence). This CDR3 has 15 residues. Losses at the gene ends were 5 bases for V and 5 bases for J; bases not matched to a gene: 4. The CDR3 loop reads CASSRLAGGEETQYF. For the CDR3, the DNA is TGTGCCAGCAGCAGACTAGCGGGGGGGGAGGAGACCCAGTACTTC.

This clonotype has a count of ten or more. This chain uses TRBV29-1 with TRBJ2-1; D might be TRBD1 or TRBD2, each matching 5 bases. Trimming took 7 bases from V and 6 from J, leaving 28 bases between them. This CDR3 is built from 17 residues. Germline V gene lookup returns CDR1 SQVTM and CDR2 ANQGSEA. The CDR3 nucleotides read TGCAGCGCACCTACTAGATACGGGGCCCCCAATGGCAATGAGCAGTTCTTC. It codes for CSAPTRYGAPNGNEQFF.

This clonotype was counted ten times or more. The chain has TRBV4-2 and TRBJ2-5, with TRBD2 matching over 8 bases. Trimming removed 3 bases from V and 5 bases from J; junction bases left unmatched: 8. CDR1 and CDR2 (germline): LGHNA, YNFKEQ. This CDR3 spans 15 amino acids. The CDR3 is CASSHERGPPETQYF. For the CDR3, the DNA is TGTGCCAGCAGCCACGAGCGGGGGCCTCCCGAGACCCAGTACTTC.

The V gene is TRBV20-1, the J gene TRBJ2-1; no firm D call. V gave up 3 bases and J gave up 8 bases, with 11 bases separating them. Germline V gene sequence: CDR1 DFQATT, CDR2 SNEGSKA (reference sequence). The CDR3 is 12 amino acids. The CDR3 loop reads CSASPPRHEQFF. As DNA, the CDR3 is TGCAGTGCTAGTCCCCCAAGGCATGAGCAGTTCTTC.

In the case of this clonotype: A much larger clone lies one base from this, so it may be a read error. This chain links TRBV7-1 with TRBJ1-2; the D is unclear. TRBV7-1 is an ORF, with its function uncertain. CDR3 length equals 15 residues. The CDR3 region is CVSSSQPDGEGGYTF. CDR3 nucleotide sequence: TGTGTCAGCAGCTCCCAACCGGACGGGGAGGGTGGCTACACCTTC.

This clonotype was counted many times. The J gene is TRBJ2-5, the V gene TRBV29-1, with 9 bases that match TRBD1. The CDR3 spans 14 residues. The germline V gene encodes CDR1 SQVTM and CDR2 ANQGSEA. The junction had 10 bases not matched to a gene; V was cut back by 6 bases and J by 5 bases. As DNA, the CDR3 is TGCAGCGTCCGGGACAGGGTTAGAGGGGAGACCCAGTACTTC. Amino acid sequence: CSVRDRVRGETQYF.

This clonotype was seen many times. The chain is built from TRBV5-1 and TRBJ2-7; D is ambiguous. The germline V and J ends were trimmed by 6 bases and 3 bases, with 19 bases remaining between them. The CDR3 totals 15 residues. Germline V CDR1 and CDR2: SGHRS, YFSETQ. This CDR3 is CASTLGGDPFYEQYF. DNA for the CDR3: TGCGCCAGCACCCTTGGTGGGGATCCCTTCTACGAGCAGTACTTC.

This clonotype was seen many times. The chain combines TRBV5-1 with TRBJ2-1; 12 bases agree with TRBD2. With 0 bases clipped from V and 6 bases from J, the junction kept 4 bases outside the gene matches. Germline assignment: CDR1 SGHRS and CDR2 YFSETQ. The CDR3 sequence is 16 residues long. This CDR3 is CASSLATSGRPNEQFF. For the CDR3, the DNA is TGCGCCAGCAGCTTGGCCACTAGCGGGAGGCCCAATGAGCAGTTCTTC.

CDR3 DNA sequence: TGTGCCAGCAGTGACCAGGGTAGGAACACCGGGGAGCTGTTTTTT. It codes for CASSDQGRNTGELFF. The rearrangement uses TRBV25-1 and TRBJ2-2; D possibly corresponds to TRBD1 (5 bases). Germline V CDR1 and CDR2: MGHDK, SYGVNS. The length of the CDR3 is 15 residues. Trimming stripped 3 bases from V and 1 base from J, with 9 bases between.

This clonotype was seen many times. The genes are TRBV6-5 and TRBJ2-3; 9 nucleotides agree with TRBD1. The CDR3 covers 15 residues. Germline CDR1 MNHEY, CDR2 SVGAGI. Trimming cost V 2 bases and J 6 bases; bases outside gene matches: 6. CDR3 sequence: CASSYTTGGLDTQYF. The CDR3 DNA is TGTGCCAGCAGTTACACGACAGGGGGTTTGGATACGCAGTATTTT.

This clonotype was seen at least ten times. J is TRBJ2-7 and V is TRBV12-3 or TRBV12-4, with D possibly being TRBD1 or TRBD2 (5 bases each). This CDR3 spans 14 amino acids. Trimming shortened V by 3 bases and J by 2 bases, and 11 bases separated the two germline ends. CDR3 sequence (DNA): TGTGCCAGCAGTTTGAGACGGGGCGCCTACGAGCAGTACTTC. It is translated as CASSLRRGAYEQYF.

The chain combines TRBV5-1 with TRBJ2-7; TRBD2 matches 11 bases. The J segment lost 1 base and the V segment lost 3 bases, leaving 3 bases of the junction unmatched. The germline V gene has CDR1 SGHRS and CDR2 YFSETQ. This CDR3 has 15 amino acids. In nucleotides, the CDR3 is TGCGCCAGCAGCTCCGGACTAGCGGGTTCCTACGAGCAGTACTTC. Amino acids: CASSSGLAGSYEQYF.

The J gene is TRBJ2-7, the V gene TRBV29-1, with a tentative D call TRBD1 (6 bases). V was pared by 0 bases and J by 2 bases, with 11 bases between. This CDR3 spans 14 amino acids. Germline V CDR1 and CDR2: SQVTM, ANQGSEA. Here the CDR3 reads CSVEDGGSTYEQYF. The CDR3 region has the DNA TGCAGCGTTGAAGATGGGGGCTCCACCTACGAGCAGTACTTC.

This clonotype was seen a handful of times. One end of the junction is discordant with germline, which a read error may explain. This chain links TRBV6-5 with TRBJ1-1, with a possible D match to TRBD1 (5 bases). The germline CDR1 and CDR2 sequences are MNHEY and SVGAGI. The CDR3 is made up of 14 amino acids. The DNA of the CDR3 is TGTGCCAGCAGTTATATCAGGGCGGACACCGAAGCTTTCTTT. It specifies CASSYIRADTEAFF.

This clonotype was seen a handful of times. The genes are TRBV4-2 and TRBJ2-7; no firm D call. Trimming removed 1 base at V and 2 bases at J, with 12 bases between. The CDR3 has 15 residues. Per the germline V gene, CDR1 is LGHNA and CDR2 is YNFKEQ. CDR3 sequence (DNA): TGTGCCAGCAGCCAAGGAAGAAGAACAGCCTACGAGCAGTACTTC. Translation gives CASSQGRRTAYEQYF.

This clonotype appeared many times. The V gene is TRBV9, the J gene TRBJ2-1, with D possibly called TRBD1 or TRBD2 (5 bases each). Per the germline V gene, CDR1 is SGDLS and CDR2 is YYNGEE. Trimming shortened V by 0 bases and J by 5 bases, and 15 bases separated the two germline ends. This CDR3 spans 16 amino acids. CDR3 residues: CASSVGGTITNNEQFF. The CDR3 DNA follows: TGTGCCAGCAGCGTAGGGGGGACCATCACTAACAATGAGCAGTTCTTC.